Listed below are T cell receptor beta chains from one sample, sequenced in a study of metastatic and nonmetastatic thyroid tumors. TCRdb re-analyzed the PCR reads using MiXCR. This sample yields about 23,000 clones, of which 20% are seen a single time; roughly 28% belongs to the top ten. What was sequenced was blood. The source of these receptors is a female donor with papillary thyroid cancer or a benign thyroid nodule (not recorded which). Some clones in this sample may be carry-over from other donors' samples. The CDR3 runs from the conserved cysteine through the conserved F or W. Each record gives: J gene, V gene, D gene, clone size, CDR3 DNA, CDR3 protein. D genes are given only for firm matches. The size of a clone is reported for some rows only, either as once, few or many, or as a class for expanded clones.

j_gene: TRBJ2-7
v_gene: TRBV6-1
d_gene: -
abundance: -
CDR3nt: TGTGCCAGCAGCCTGGGGGGTGATATCTACGAGCAGTACTTC
CDR3aa: CASSLGGDIYEQYF

j_gene: TRBJ1-2
v_gene: TRBV24-1
d_gene: TRBD1
abundance: many
CDR3nt: TGTGCCACCAGTGAGTCGACAGGGTTCTATGGCTACACCTTC
CDR3aa: CATSESTGFYGYTF

j_gene: TRBJ1-2
v_gene: TRBV2
d_gene: TRBD1
abundance: few
CDR3nt: TGTGCCAGCAGTGCCGGACAGGGGGGCGACTATGGCTACACCTTC
CDR3aa: CASSAGQGGDYGYTF

j_gene: TRBJ2-4
v_gene: TRBV6-1
d_gene: TRBD1
abundance: few
CDR3nt: TGTGCCAGCAGTGAACGACAGGGGGCTCAAAAAATTCAGTGCTTC
CDR3aa: CASSERQGAQKIQCF

j_gene: TRBJ2-1
v_gene: TRBV12-3/TRBV12-4
d_gene: -
abundance: many
CDR3nt: TGTGCCAGCAGCTGGGGAGTAGACAATGAGCAGTTCTTC
CDR3aa: CASSWGVDNEQFF

j_gene: TRBJ1-6
v_gene: TRBV6-1
d_gene: TRBD1
abundance: -
CDR3nt: TGTGCCAGCAGTTCTAACAGGGGCGAGGGATCACCCCTCCACTTT
CDR3aa: CASSSNRGEGSPLHF

j_gene: TRBJ1-1
v_gene: TRBV7-2
d_gene: -
abundance: many
CDR3nt: TGTGCCAGCAGTCGTTACACTGAAGCTTTCTTT
CDR3aa: CASSRYTEAFF

j_gene: TRBJ1-5
v_gene: TRBV15
d_gene: -
abundance: few
CDR3nt: TGTGCCACCGGGGAACCAAATCAGCCCCAGCATTTT
CDR3aa: CATGEPNQPQHF

j_gene: TRBJ2-7
v_gene: TRBV5-4
d_gene: TRBD1
abundance: many
CDR3nt: TGTGCCAGCAGCTATGGACAGGGCAACGAGCAGTACTTC
CDR3aa: CASSYGQGNEQYF

j_gene: TRBJ2-5
v_gene: TRBV20-1
d_gene: -
abundance: -
CDR3nt: TGCAGTGCTAGGATGGGCAGGGAGACGGAGACCCAGTACTTC
CDR3aa: CSARMGRETETQYF

j_gene: TRBJ1-6
v_gene: TRBV5-1
d_gene: -
abundance: many
CDR3nt: TGCGCCAGCAGCTTGGTGCAGGGGAATTCACCCCTCCACTTT
CDR3aa: CASSLVQGNSPLHF

j_gene: TRBJ2-7
v_gene: TRBV28
d_gene: TRBD1
abundance: medium-sized
CDR3nt: TGTGCCAGCGCCCGAACAGGGGAGCGCGAGCAGTACTTC
CDR3aa: CASARTGEREQYF

j_gene: TRBJ2-1
v_gene: TRBV27
d_gene: TRBD1
abundance: many
CDR3nt: TGTGCCAGCAGTCCAGGGACAGGGGTACCCTACAATGAGCAGTTCTTC
CDR3aa: CASSPGTGVPYNEQFF

j_gene: TRBJ2-1
v_gene: TRBV12-3/TRBV12-4
d_gene: TRBD2
abundance: many
CDR3nt: TGTGCCAGCAGTTTCGGGAGGTCAACTTTCTACAATGAGCAGTTCTTC
CDR3aa: CASSFGRSTFYNEQFF

j_gene: TRBJ2-1
v_gene: TRBV7-6
d_gene: TRBD2
abundance: many
CDR3nt: TGTGCCAGCAGCTTAACGATAGCGGGCTCTTCCTACAATGAGCAGTTCTTC
CDR3aa: CASSLTIAGSSYNEQFF

j_gene: TRBJ1-5
v_gene: TRBV6-2/TRBV6-3
d_gene: -
abundance: -
CDR3nt: TGTGCCAGCAGGCTTAATTCAGGAGGAAATCATCCCCAGCATTTT
CDR3aa: CASRLNSGGNHPQHF

j_gene: TRBJ2-3
v_gene: TRBV6-4
d_gene: TRBD2
abundance: many
CDR3nt: TGTGCCAGCAGGTCCGGGACTAGCGGGATGAGGAGCACAGATACGCAGTATTTT
CDR3aa: CASRSGTSGMRSTDTQYF